The 6 T cell receptor beta chains listed next were all sequenced from one sample in a study of CD4 and CD8 cells across lung adenocarcinoma regions. MiXCR, applied by TCRdb to the PCR reads, yields one record per CDR3 protein. The table records some 7,900 distinct CDR3 sequences, around 41% of them present only once. Sequencing used CD4+ T cells from the margin of a lung tumor. Receptors originate from a male donor with lung adenocarcinoma. The CD4 and CD8 labels of this study may be unreliable.

This clonotype has a count of ten or more. The chain combines TRBV4-1 with TRBJ2-3; D not certain. The CDR3 runs to 15 residues. Germline V lookup: CDR1 MGHRA, CDR2 YSYEKL. V was trimmed by 0 bases and J by 1 base, leaving 8 bases between them. CDR3 bases: TGCGCCAGCAGCCAAGATCTGTGGGGCACAGATACGCAGTATTTT. Translation gives CASSQDLWGTDTQYF.

This chain connects TRBV7-8 to TRBJ2-3, with 7 bases fitting TRBD2. This CDR3 is built from 16 residues. Germline-derived CDR1 and CDR2 are SGHVS and FQNEAQ. After removal of 7 bases from V and 4 bases from J, the junction contained 14 bases not matched to a gene. CDR3 in amino acids: CASTHREGRASDTQYF. CDR3 bases: TGTGCCAGCACTCACCGCGAGGGGAGGGCCTCAGATACGCAGTATTTT.

In this sample, this clonotype is medium-sized. The rearrangement links TRBV6-5 to TRBJ2-1; 10 bases line up with TRBD2. Germline V gene data show CDR1 as MNHEY and CDR2 as SVGAGI. The CDR3 loop spans 15 amino acids. The V gene end was trimmed by 6 bases and the J gene end by 4 bases; junction bases not matched to a gene: 6. The CDR3 DNA reads as TGTGCCAGCAGATCAGGGACTAGCGTATACAATGAGCAGTTCTTC. It translates to CASRSGTSVYNEQFF.

In this sample, this clonotype turned up many times. This chain joins TRBV6-5 and TRBJ2-5; 9 bases map to TRBD1. Germline values: CDR1 MNHEY, CDR2 SVGAGI. The CDR3 contains 16 residues. V was clipped by 3 bases and J by 3 bases; unmatched bases: 8. CDR3 sequence: CASSYNPGQGEETQYF. The CDR3 DNA follows: TGTGCCAGCAGTTATAACCCGGGACAGGGCGAAGAGACCCAGTACTTC.

A few counts support this clonotype. The V and J genes are TRBV7-2 and TRBJ2-1; weak D call: TRBD1 (5 bases). The CDR3 contains 15 residues. The germline V gene encodes CDR1 SGHTA and CDR2 FQGNSA. V lost 1 base and J lost 7, with 14 bases in between. The CDR3 DNA sequence: TGTGCCAGCAGCTTAGAGGCAAGGGGTTGGAATGAGCAGTTCTTC. As protein: CASSLEARGWNEQFF. Full variable domain (missing parts from reference TRBV7-2 and TRBJ2-1): GAGVSQSPSNKVTEKGKDVELRCDPISGHTALYWYRQSLGQGLEFLIYFQGNSAPDKSGLPSDRFSAERTGGSVSTLTIQRTQQEDSAVYLCASSLEARGWNEQFFGPGTRLTVL.

By sample share, this clonotype is medium-sized (0.01 to 0.1%). This sequence joins TRBV6-5 and TRBJ2-3, with D perhaps being TRBD1 or TRBD2 (7 bases each). CDR1 is MNHEY, CDR2 SVGAGI, per germline. The CDR3 contains 14 residues. V gave up 7 bases and J gave up 5 bases, with 16 bases separating them. The CDR3: CASKFSRGGDTQYF. CDR3 DNA: TGTGCCAGCAAGTTTAGCAGGGGGGGAGATACGCAGTATTTT.